This passage covers 16 T cell receptor beta chains from one sample sequenced in a study of T cells in Graves' hyperthyroidism and ophthalmopathy. TCR beta CDR3 regions were amplified from RNA. TCR CDR3 underwent first-round RT-PCR with the HTBI primer set. Each CDR3 protein is one row after TCRdb ran MiXCR on the multiplex PCR reads. The sample consists of about 380,000 distinct CDR3 sequences, approximately 13% of them appearing once. The sequencing input was blood. The receptor set was obtained from a man under 40 with Graves' hyperthyroidism that later progressed to Graves' ophthalmopathy.

This clonotype was seen ten or more times. The V and J genes are TRBV18 and TRBJ2-2; possible D gene TRBD2, 6 bases. Trimming took 4 bases from V and 8 from J, leaving 14 bases between them. The CDR3 extends over 14 amino acids. The germline gives CDR1 KGHSH, CDR2 LQKENI. For the CDR3, the DNA is TGTGCCAGCTCACTCCGGGAGACCAAAGGGGAGCTGTTTTTT. Protein sequence: CASSLRETKGELFF.

This clonotype was seen just once. This chain uses TRBV6-1 with TRBJ2-6; D is possibly TRBD1 (6 bases). V was clipped by 6 bases and J by 5 bases, with 14 bases between them. CDR1 MNHNS and CDR2 SASEGT come from the germline V gene. The CDR3 has 15 residues. CDR3 DNA: TGTGCCAGCAGGAAGGGGGAGTCTAGGGCCAACGTCCTGACTTTC. Translating gives CASRKGESRANVLTF.

This clonotype was recorded at least ten times. The chain links TRBV11-3 to TRBJ2-3, with TRBD2 matching 12 bases. Per germline, CDR1 SGHNT and CDR2 YENEEA. V shed 5 bases and J 5 bases; nucleotides not matched to a gene: 8. This CDR3 comprises 16 residues. The CDR3 protein is CASSARSSGGEDTQYF. The CDR3 DNA is TGTGCCAGCAGCGCGCGCTCTAGCGGGGGGGAAGATACGCAGTATTTT.

This clonotype has a count of ten or more. The chain joins TRBV20-1 to TRBJ2-1, with a tentative D call TRBD2 (6 bases). Germline CDR1 and CDR2: DFQATT and SNEGSKA (reference sequence). The CDR3 runs to 17 residues. Trimming shortened V by 0 bases and J by 0 bases, and 15 bases separated the two germline ends. CDR3 nucleotide sequence: TGCAGTGCTAGAGATCTACGGGCGGGGCTCTCCTACAATGAGCAGTTCTTC. It yields the protein CSARDLRAGLSYNEQFF.

This clonotype was picked up a small number of times. V and J are TRBV20-1 and TRBJ2-4; a weak D match, TRBD2 (7 bases). Germline lookup yields CDR1 DFQATT and CDR2 SNEGSKA (reference sequence). The CDR3 is made up of 15 amino acids. V lost 4 bases, J lost 4 bases, and 17 bases lay in between. Here the CDR3 DNA reads TGCAGTGCTATGGGCGGGCGGGGGCAAAAAAACATTCAGTACTTC. As protein: CSAMGGRGQKNIQYF.

This clonotype was counted between two and nine times. The chain couples TRBV11-2 to TRBJ2-1; no clear D gene. With 4 bases removed from V and 5 bases from J, the gap between germline ends came to 9 bases. This CDR3 spans 13 amino acids. The germline CDR1 and CDR2 sequences are SGHAT and FQNNGV. The chain's CDR3 is CASSSETDNEQFF. Written as DNA, the CDR3 is TGTGCCAGCAGCTCAGAGACCGACAATGAGCAGTTCTTC.

The chain is built from TRBV20-1 and TRBJ2-7; D uncertain. The ends were cut back, 5 bases at V and 0 bases at J, with 23 bases in the middle. CDR1 DFQATT and CDR2 SNEGSKA come from the germline V gene (reference sequence). The CDR3 totals 17 residues. In nucleotides, the CDR3 is TGCAGTGCTGGAAACCAAGCGCGGCAGGTTAGCTCCTACGAGCAGTACTTC. Amino acid sequence: CSAGNQARQVSSYEQYF.

This clonotype was observed at least ten times. The chain joins TRBV20-1 to TRBJ2-5; D assignment may be TRBD1 or TRBD2 (6 bases each). Germline lookup yields CDR1 DFQATT and CDR2 SNEGSKA (reference sequence). Trimming took 4 bases from V and 2 from J, leaving 20 bases between them. There are 16 residues in the CDR3. The CDR3 here is CSAMIPSRGRQETQYF. DNA of the CDR3: TGCAGTGCTATGATCCCCTCCCGGGGGCGTCAAGAGACCCAGTACTTC.

A remark on this clonotype: It may be a read error: a sequence one base away is much more abundant. The chain is built from TRBV9 and TRBJ2-5; the D gene is possibly TRBD1 (6 bases). The V gene's germline CDR1 is SGDLS and CDR2 YYNGEE. The V gene lost 3 bases and the J gene lost 1 base, with 16 bases spanning the gap. This CDR3 region has 16 residues. The CDR3 region has the DNA TGTGCCAGCAGCGCAAGGGGTCAGGGGCCCCAAGAGACCCAGTACTTC. It codes for CASSARGQGPQETQYF.

With regard to this clonotype: One junction end disagrees with the germline gene, perhaps due to a read error. V is TRBV10-3 and J is TRBJ1-4; no clear D gene. The CDR3 is made up of 17 amino acids. The germline gives CDR1 ENHRY, CDR2 SYGVKD. In nucleotides, the CDR3 is TGTACCATCAGTGAGGGTTACGCGACACAGATTAATGAAAAACTGTTTTTT. It yields the protein CTISEGYATQINEKLFF.

This clonotype was found many times. This rearrangement joins TRBV13 to TRBJ2-3, with TRBD2 matching 9 bases. Germline V gene data show CDR1 as PRHDT and CDR2 as FYEKMQ (reference sequence). V was pared by 2 bases and J by 3 bases, with 9 bases of the junction left unmatched. The CDR3 is made up of 17 amino acids. CDR3 nucleotides: TGTGCCAGCAGCTTAAGGGCGCGGGGGGGAAGGACAGATACGCAGTATTTT. Encoded protein: CASSLRARGGRTDTQYF.

This clonotype is a singleton in its sample. It may be a read error: a sequence one base away is much more abundant. This chain connects TRBV11-2 to TRBJ1-2, with a tentative D call TRBD1 (6 bases). The CDR3 runs to 12 residues. Germline V lookup: CDR1 SGHAT, CDR2 FQNNGV. The CDR3 DNA reads as TGTGACAGCAGCCAACGGACAGATGGCTACACCTTC. Amino acid sequence: CDSSQRTDGYTF. The full variable domain, completed using reference TRBV11-2 and TRBJ1-2, is EAGVAQSPRYKIIEKRQSVAFWCNPISGHATLYWYQQILGQGPKLLIQFQNNGVVDDSQLPKDRFSAERLKGVDSTLKIQPAKLEDSAVYLCDSSQRTDGYTFGSGTRLTVV.

This clonotype was counted ten times or more. This rearrangement joins TRBV27 to TRBJ1-2; 8 nucleotides line up with TRBD1. Germline CDR1 reads MNHEY; CDR2 reads SMNVEV (reference sequence). V trimming: 6 bases; J trimming: 1 base; junction bases outside the gene matches: 10. The CDR3 is 16 residues long. This CDR3 reads CASSFLDRGVNYGYTF. As DNA, the CDR3 is TGTGCCAGCAGCTTCCTAGACAGGGGTGTTAACTATGGCTACACCTTC.

This clonotype occurred many times. This chain joins TRBV28 and TRBJ1-5; D call uncertain. The CDR3 is 13 residues long. The V gene lost 6 bases and the J gene lost 5 bases, with 11 bases spanning the gap. Germline V CDR1 and CDR2: MDHEN, SYDVKM. The CDR3 DNA follows: TGTGCCAGCAGGCTTAGGAGCTATCAGCCCCAGCATTTT. It specifies CASRLRSYQPQHF.

The chain carries TRBV7-9 and TRBJ2-4; 7 bases are a match to TRBD1. This CDR3 spans 14 amino acids. Germline assignment: CDR1 SEHNR and CDR2 FQNEAQ (reference sequence). Trimming removed 5 bases from V and 7 bases from J; junction bases left unmatched: 8. CDR3 sequence: CASSTRQGGNIQYF. DNA of the CDR3: TGTGCCAGCAGCACCCGACAGGGTGGGAACATTCAGTACTTC.

The chain joins TRBV11-2 to TRBJ2-3; possibly TRBD1 or TRBD2 for D (5 bases each). The CDR3 sequence is 13 residues long. V lost 5 bases, J lost 5 bases, and 11 bases lay in between. Germline loops: CDR1 SGHAT, CDR2 FQNNGV. The CDR3 protein is CASSRDGRDTQYF. The CDR3 DNA is TGTGCCAGCAGCCGGGACGGTCGAGATACGCAGTATTTT.